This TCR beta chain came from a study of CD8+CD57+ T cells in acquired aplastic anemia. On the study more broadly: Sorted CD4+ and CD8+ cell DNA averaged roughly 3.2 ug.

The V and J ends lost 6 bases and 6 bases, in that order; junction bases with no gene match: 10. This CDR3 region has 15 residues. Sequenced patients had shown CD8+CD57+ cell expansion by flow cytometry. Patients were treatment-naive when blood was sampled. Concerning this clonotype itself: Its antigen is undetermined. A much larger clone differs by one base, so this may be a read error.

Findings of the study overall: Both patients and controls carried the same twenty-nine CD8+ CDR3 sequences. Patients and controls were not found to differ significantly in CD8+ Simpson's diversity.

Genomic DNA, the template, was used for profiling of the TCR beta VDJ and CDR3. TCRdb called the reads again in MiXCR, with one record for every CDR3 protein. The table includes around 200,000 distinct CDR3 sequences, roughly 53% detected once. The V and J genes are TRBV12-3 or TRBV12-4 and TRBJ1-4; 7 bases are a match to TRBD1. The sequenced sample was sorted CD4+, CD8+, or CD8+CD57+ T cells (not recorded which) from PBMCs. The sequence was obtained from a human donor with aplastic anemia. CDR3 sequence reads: CASSQEGTEDEKLFF. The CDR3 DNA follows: TGTGCCAGCAGCCAAGAAGGGACAGAAGATGAAAAACTGTTTTTT.